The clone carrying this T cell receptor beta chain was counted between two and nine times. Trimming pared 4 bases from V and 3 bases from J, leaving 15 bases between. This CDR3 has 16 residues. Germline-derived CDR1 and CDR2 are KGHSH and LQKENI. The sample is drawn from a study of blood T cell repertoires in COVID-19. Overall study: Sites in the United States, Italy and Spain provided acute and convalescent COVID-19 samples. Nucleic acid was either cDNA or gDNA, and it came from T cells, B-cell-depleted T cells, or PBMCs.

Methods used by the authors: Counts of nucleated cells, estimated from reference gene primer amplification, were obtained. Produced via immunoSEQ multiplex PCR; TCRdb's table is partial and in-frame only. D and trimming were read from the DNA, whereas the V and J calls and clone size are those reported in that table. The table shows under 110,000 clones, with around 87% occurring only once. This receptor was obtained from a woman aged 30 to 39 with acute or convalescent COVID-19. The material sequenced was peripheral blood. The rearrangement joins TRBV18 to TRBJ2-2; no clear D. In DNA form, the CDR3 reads TGTGCCAGCTCACTCTCCCCGGGTCCTGACACCGGGGAGCTGTTTTTT. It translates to CASSLSPGPDTGELFF.